This is a list of T cell receptor beta chains from one sample in a study of chemoradiotherapy in HPV16-positive cancers. Repertoires were generated with immunoSEQ multiplex PCR, while TCRdb's copy carries only in-frame clones and drops some. The sample comprises under 15,000 clones, approximately 86% of which are singletons, and 4.5% to 7% rests with the top ten. The source was blood, collected from a patient who underwent chemoradiotherapy. These receptor sequences come from a human donor with HPV-associated anogenital cancer. The CDR3 runs from the conserved cysteine through the conserved F or W. The D gene is left open where the match is weak. Not all rows give a size; the values are once, few, many and, for expanded clones, a class.

>TRBJ1-1|TRBD1|TRBV18|.
CASSPPKGTGSEAFF
TGTGCCAGCTCACCACCGAAGGGGACAGGGTCTGAAGCTTTCTTT
>TRBJ2-5|TRBD1|TRBV25-1|.
CASSDLRTGGETQYF
TGTGCCAGCAGTGACCTTAGGACAGGGGGAGAGACCCAGTACTTC
>TRBJ1-1|.|TRBV6-5|.
CASSYLGNTEAFF
TGTGCCAGCAGTTATTTAGGGAACACTGAAGCTTTCTTT
>TRBJ2-5|.|TRBV7-2|once
CASSPQGWDQYF
TGTGCCAGCAGCCCACAAGGGTGGGACCAGTACTTC
>TRBJ2-3|.|TRBV30|.
CAWNIGGVTDTQYF
TGTGCCTGGAATATCGGGGGCGTAACAGATACGCAGTATTTT
>TRBJ1-1|TRBD1|TRBV6-1|.
CASRERQGETEAFF
TGTGCCAGCCGCGAAAGACAGGGGGAAACTGAAGCTTTCTTT
>TRBJ1-5|.|TRBV6-1|.
CASSDREFTQPQHF
TGTGCCAGCAGTGATAGGGAGTTTACGCAGCCCCAGCATTTT
>TRBJ2-5|TRBD2|TRBV9|.
CASSSGMSGGNLETQYF
TGTGCCAGCAGCTCCGGAATGAGCGGGGGGAACCTAGAGACCCAGTACTTC
>TRBJ1-2|.|TRBV6-1|.
CASSEAVGYNYGYTF
TGTGCCAGCAGTGAAGCGGTGGGCTACAACTATGGCTACACCTTC
>TRBJ1-5|TRBD1|TRBV28|.
CASSPNDRGLGQPQHF
TGTGCCAGCAGTCCGAATGACAGGGGGCTAGGTCAGCCCCAGCATTTT
>TRBJ1-3|.|TRBV9|.
CASSVISRAQQGNTIYF
TGTGCCAGCAGCGTGATAAGTAGGGCCCAGCAGGGAAACACCATATATTTT
>TRBJ1-2|.|TRBV4-2|.
CASSQGGFYGYTF
TGTGCCAGCAGCCAAGGAGGTTTTTATGGCTACACCTTC
>TRBJ2-2|TRBD1|TRBV6-5|.
CASSYSQGAGELFF
TGTGCCAGCAGTTACTCACAGGGGGCCGGGGAGCTGTTTTTT
>TRBJ1-1|.|TRBV29-1|.
CSVELRTANTEAFF
TGCAGCGTTGAACTTAGGACAGCCAACACTGAAGCTTTCTTT
>TRBJ1-4|.|TRBV2|.
CASLGGGLGEKLFF
TGTGCCAGCCTGGGGGGGGGACTAGGTGAAAAACTGTTTTTT
>TRBJ1-1|.|TRBV9|.
CASSVDSVSEAFF
TGTGCCAGCAGCGTAGATTCCGTCTCTGAAGCTTTCTTT
>TRBJ2-3|TRBD2|TRBV9|.
CASSVTLAGGRVSTDTQYF
TGTGCCAGCAGCGTAACACTAGCGGGGGGGCGGGTAAGCACAGATACGCAGTATTTT
>TRBJ2-5|TRBD1|TRBV16|.
CASSRPGQGEETQYF
TGTGCCAGCAGCCGTCCGGGACAGGGTGAAGAGACCCAGTACTTC
>TRBJ2-5|TRBD2|TRBV6-1|.
CASSEWTSVGQETQYF
TGTGCCAGCAGTGAGTGGACTAGCGTGGGCCAAGAGACCCAGTACTTC
>TRBJ1-3|TRBD1|TRBV29-1|.
CSVEAWDRASGNTIYF
TGCAGCGTTGAAGCCTGGGACAGGGCTTCTGGAAACACCATATATTTT
>TRBJ1-2|.|TRBV5-1|.
CASTDSGYGYTF
TGCGCCAGCACTGACAGCGGCTATGGCTACACCTTC
>TRBJ1-1|.|TRBV6-1|.
CASSRNNGLAEAFF
TGTGCCAGCAGCCGGAATAACGGGCTCGCTGAAGCTTTCTTT
>TRBJ2-1|TRBD2|TRBV4-1|.
CASSQEGLAVNEQFF
TGCGCCAGCAGCCAAGAAGGCCTAGCGGTCAATGAGCAGTTCTTC
>TRBJ2-2|TRBD1|TRBV27|.
CASSRHGTGIGWTGELFF
TGTGCCAGCAGTCGCCACGGGACAGGGATCGGGTGGACCGGGGAGCTGTTTTTT
>TRBJ2-6|.|TRBV19|.
CASSYGSGANVLTF
TGTGCCAGTAGTTATGGCTCTGGGGCCAACGTCCTGACTTTC
>TRBJ1-6|TRBD1|TRBV5-6|once
CASSTYYRQGVISPLHF
TGTGCCAGCAGCACCTATTACCGACAGGGAGTAATTTCACCCCTCCACTTT
>TRBJ1-1|.|TRBV25-1|.
CASSLTPNTEAFF
TGTGCCAGCAGCCTTACACCGAACACTGAAGCTTTCTTT
>TRBJ1-6|.|TRBV9|once
CASSVRPSYNSPLHF
TGTGCCAGCAGCGTACGCCCCTCCTATAATTCACCCCTCCACTTT
>TRBJ1-5|.|TRBV19|few
CASRRDSYNQPQHF
TGTGCCAGTAGAAGGGATTCGTACAATCAGCCCCAGCATTTT
>TRBJ1-2|.|TRBV30|.
CAWDSTGYNGYTF
TGTGCCTGGGACTCGACAGGCTACAATGGCTACACCTTC
>TRBJ2-7|TRBD2|TRBV27|.
CASSLSNLGGSRYEQYF
TGTGCCAGCAGTTTATCCAACTTGGGGGGGAGTAGGTACGAGCAGTACTTC
>TRBJ1-5|.|TRBV4-1|.
CASSQEDSLNQPQHF
TGCGCCAGCAGCCAAGAGGACAGCCTAAATCAGCCCCAGCATTTT
>TRBJ2-5|TRBD2|TRBV7-8|.
CASSSIETSGGAKTQYF
TGTGCCAGCAGCTCCATTGAGACTAGCGGGGGGGCGAAGACCCAGTACTTC
>TRBJ1-5|.|TRBV5-8|.
CASSVGAQPQHF
TGTGCCAGCAGCGTCGGGGCGCAGCCCCAGCATTTT
>TRBJ1-6|TRBD1|TRBV29-1|.
CSVGQGQNSPLHF
TGCAGCGTTGGACAGGGGCAGAATTCACCCCTCCACTTT
>TRBJ2-2|.|TRBV5-6|.
CASSLGVRGTGELFF
TGTGCCAGCAGCTTGGGGGTCCGGGGGACCGGGGAGCTGTTTTTT
>TRBJ1-1|.|TRBV19|few
CASIQFRGTEAFF
TGTGCCAGTATCCAATTCCGGGGTACTGAAGCTTTCTTT
>TRBJ2-5|.|TRBV5-8|.
CASSLGQDFQETQYF
TGTGCCAGCAGCTTGGGACAGGATTTCCAAGAGACCCAGTACTTC
>TRBJ2-1|TRBD1|TRBV14|.
CASSPTGGDGHEQFF
TGTGCCAGCAGCCCGACAGGGGGCGATGGGCATGAGCAGTTCTTC
>TRBJ2-3|TRBD1|TRBV5-1|.
CASSSQGVGTDTQYF
TGCGCCAGCAGCTCACAGGGGGTAGGCACAGATACGCAGTATTTT
>TRBJ1-3|TRBD1|TRBV5-4|few
CASSRTGAENTIYF
TGTGCCAGCAGCCGGACAGGGGCCGAAAACACCATATATTTT
>TRBJ1-1|.|TRBV27|.
CASSRILITGTNTEAFF
TGTGCCAGCAGTCGGATCCTTATTACAGGGACGAACACTGAAGCTTTCTTT
>TRBJ1-1|.|TRBV21-1|.
CASSGSRWGTEAFF
TGTGCCAGCAGTGGGTCTCGCTGGGGGACTGAAGCTTTCTTT
>TRBJ2-3|.|TRBV5-6|.
CASSFGDTPTDTQYF
TGTGCCAGCAGCTTTGGGGATACGCCCACAGATACGCAGTATTTT
>TRBJ1-3|.|TRBV5-1|.
CASSYMGEGAGNTIYF
TGCGCCAGCAGTTACATGGGAGAGGGGGCTGGAAACACCATATATTTT
>TRBJ1-3|.|TRBV30|.
CAWTTSGARGNTIYF
TGTGCCTGGACCACCTCCGGGGCGCGGGGAAACACCATATATTTT
>TRBJ1-6|TRBD1|TRBV6-5|few
CASTGTGGNSPLHF
TGTGCCAGCACCGGGACAGGGGGCAATTCACCCCTCCACTTT